The 2 T cell receptor beta chains given below trace back to one sample, sequenced in a study of T cells in Graves' hyperthyroidism and ophthalmopathy (dated by TCRdb to 2018 to 2020). Library method: multiplex PCR. The data were produced on an Illumina HiSeq 2000. Amplification of TCR beta CDR3 regions was carried out from RNA transcripts. The TCR CDR3 was subjected to a first round of RT-PCR using the HTBI primer set and the Qiagen OneStep RT-PCR kit. TCRdb trimmed public reads at Q25 via fastp, called clones via MiXCR and kept in-frame beta chains. Identical CDR3 protein sequences are pooled into one entry, listed with their most common genes and DNA. The sample table holds around 600,000 distinct CDR3 sequences, of which 11% to 15% were seen once. 6.5% to 9% of the sample goes to the ten largest clones. The sequenced sample consisted of blood. These receptors came from a woman aged 18-29 years with Graves' ophthalmopathy.

As for this clonotype: A much bigger clone sits one base away, suggesting this may be a read error. This chain links TRBV20-1 with TRBJ2-7, with 7 positions matching TRBD1. Germline-derived CDR1 and CDR2 are DFQATT and SNEGSKA (reference sequence). After removal of 0 bases from V and 6 bases from J, the junction contained 11 bases not matched to a gene. The CDR3 length is 15 residues. The CDR3 nucleotides are TGCAGTGCTAGAGAAGGGGGCCAGGGGGACCGCGAGCAGTACTTC. It is translated as CSAREGGQGDREQYF.

This clonotype was seen ten or more times. The J gene is TRBJ2-7, the V gene TRBV4-3; D gene ambiguous. V was cut by 0 bases and J by 6 bases, with 9 bases left in between. CDR3 length: 13 amino acids. Germline V gene data show CDR1 as LGHNA and CDR2 as YSLEER. For the CDR3, the DNA is TGCGCCAGCAGCCAAGAAGAGCTGACCGAGCAGTACTTC. Its protein is CASSQEELTEQYF.